This is a list of T cell receptor beta chains from one sample in a study of T cell changes during pregnancy in multiple sclerosis. The protocol was immunoSEQ multiplex PCR, while the TCRdb copy is restricted to in-frame clones and leaves out a portion. The sample holds some 40,000 clones, 80% to 90% seen once. Sample: CD4+ T cells from peripheral blood mononuclear cells, taken in the first trimester of pregnancy. The receptors shown here come from a female donor with multiple sclerosis, enrolled in a pregnancy study. The CDR3 runs from the conserved cysteine through the conserved F or W. A D gene is named only where the DNA matches it firmly. For some rows the clone size is stated as once, few or many, or as a class when expanded; others skip it.

d_call,j_call,v_call,clone_size,cdr3_nt,cdr3_aa
TRBD1,TRBJ1-4,TRBV6-1,.,TGTGCCAGCAGTGAAGGGGACAGGGTATCTTTT,CASSEGDRVSF
TRBD2,TRBJ2-7,TRBV5-1,.,TGCGCCAGCAGCTTGGGGCGGGAGGGCGGCGAGCAGTACTTC,CASSLGREGGEQYF
.,TRBJ2-1,TRBV9,.,TGTGCCAGCAGCGAGACGCCCATTGGGGGGACTTTCTACAATGAGCAGTTCTTC,CASSETPIGGTFYNEQFF
TRBD2,TRBJ2-5,TRBV4-3,.,TGCGCCAGCAGCCAATTAGTCAGGTCGGGGGGAAGACAAGAGACCCAGTACTTC,CASSQLVRSGGRQETQYF
TRBD2,TRBJ2-3,TRBV5-1,.,TGCGCCAGCAGCTTGGCCGGGACTAGCGGGGGGGTACACGGTACGCAGTATTTT,CASSLAGTSGGVHGTQYF
.,TRBJ1-3,TRBV5-5,.,TGTGCCAGCAGCTTGGAGCAGGGGCCTGGAAACACCATATATTTT,CASSLEQGPGNTIYF
TRBD1,TRBJ2-7,TRBV30,.,TGTGCCTGGGGGGCCGGGACAGGGGACGGCGAGCAGTACTTC,CAWGAGTGDGEQYF
.,TRBJ2-7,TRBV12-5,.,TGTGCTAGTGGTTTGGGTCCCCCCTCTCGTGCAGGGGTATCCTACGAGCAGTACTTC,CASGLGPPSRAGVSYEQYF
TRBD1,TRBJ1-1,TRBV30,.,TGTGCCTGGAGTATTCCGACAGGGGGAGCTTTCTTT,CAWSIPTGGAFF
TRBD1,TRBJ2-3,TRBV5-1,.,TGCGCCAGCAGCTTCGGACAGGGGAGGCTAGATACGCAGTATTTT,CASSFGQGRLDTQYF
.,TRBJ1-6,TRBV18,.,TGTGCCAGCTCACCGCCCCAGGGGAACTATAATTCACCCCTCCACTTT,CASSPPQGNYNSPLHF
.,TRBJ1-5,TRBV4-3,.,TGCGCCAGCAGCCAAGATGGAGGAGGAGGAGGACAGCCCCAGCATTTT,CASSQDGGGGGQPQHF
TRBD2,TRBJ2-5,TRBV4-3,.,TGCGCCAGCAGCCAAGATCCTCCTGGACTAGCGGAGGGGGAGACCCAGTACTTC,CASSQDPPGLAEGETQYF
.,TRBJ2-7,TRBV6-6,once,TGTGCCAGCAGTGCCCCACAGGCGACCTACGAGCAGTACTTC,CASSAPQATYEQYF
TRBD1,TRBJ2-3,TRBV7-2,.,TGTGCCAGCAGCAGACGGGTAGAGGCAGGGGGCGGTACGCAGTATTTT,CASSRRVEAGGGTQYF
.,TRBJ2-7,TRBV21-1,.,TGTGCCAGCAGCAAAGAGACTAAAGACTACGGACAGCCGGTTTCCTACGAGCAGTACTTC,CASSKETKDYGQPVSYEQYF
TRBD1,TRBJ1-1,TRBV7-3,.,TGTGCCAGCAGCACCGACAGGGCCCCTGAAGCTTTCTTT,CASSTDRAPEAFF
TRBD2,TRBJ2-6,TRBV7-7,once,TGTGCCAGCAGCCTGAGCGGGAACTCTGGGGCCAACGTCCTGACTTTC,CASSLSGNSGANVLTF
.,TRBJ1-2,TRBV30,.,TGTGCCTGGAGTGAACAAACAGGGAACTATGGCTACACCTTC,CAWSEQTGNYGYTF
.,TRBJ2-7,TRBV10-3,.,TGTGCCATCAGTGACAGGGCCGACTACGAGCAGTACTTC,CAISDRADYEQYF
.,TRBJ2-2,TRBV12-5,medium-sized,TGTGCTAGTGGTTTGGGGCAGAACACCGGGGAGCTGTTTTTT,CASGLGQNTGELFF
.,TRBJ1-5,TRBV6-1,.,TGTGCCAGCAGGGGTAACACAGGCAATCAGCCCCAGCATTTT,CASRGNTGNQPQHF
.,TRBJ2-1,TRBV19,.,TGTGCCAGTAGTACCCCCCCTTGGAGCGGCGATATATTTGAATACAATGAGCAGTTCTTC,CASSTPPWSGDIFEYNEQFF
.,TRBJ2-3,TRBV11-2,.,TGTGCCAGCAGCCCTACTCGTAGCACAGATACGCAGTATTTT,CASSPTRSTDTQYF
.,TRBJ1-2,TRBV11-2,.,TGTGCCAGCAGCTTAACGGGGGTACAGGGCTACACCTTC,CASSLTGVQGYTF
.,TRBJ2-1,TRBV6-4,.,TGTGCCAGCAGTGACTCGACGGGGGGCCTTACCGAGCAGTTCTTC,CASSDSTGGLTEQFF
.,TRBJ2-5,TRBV11-2,.,TGTGCCAGCAGCTTAGATTCTCCCTCGGAGACCCAGTACTTC,CASSLDSPSETQYF
TRBD1,TRBJ2-7,TRBV6-1,.,TGTGCCAGCAGTGAAGGTGGAGGGACAGGGCGCATCTGGGAGCAGTACTTC,CASSEGGGTGRIWEQYF
.,TRBJ1-1,TRBV5-6,.,TGTGCCAGCAGCTTGGACCTCTGGTTTAGGGGAAACACTGAAGCTTTCTTT,CASSLDLWFRGNTEAFF
.,TRBJ2-5,TRBV6-5,.,TGTGCCAGCAGTTACCGGACACGGGCGGAGACCCAGTACTTC,CASSYRTRAETQYF
.,TRBJ2-5,TRBV7-9,.,TGTGCCAGCAGCGAAAGGAGACTAGGGCAGGAGACCCAGTACTTC,CASSERRLGQETQYF
TRBD1,TRBJ1-2,TRBV6-6,.,TGTGCCAGCAGCTCGGGACAGGTCTATGGCTACACCTTC,CASSSGQVYGYTF
.,TRBJ2-2,TRBV7-5,.,TGTGTCAGAAGCGCGGGACAGTGCGCCGGGGAGCTGTTTTTT,CVRSAGQCAGELFF
TRBD1,TRBJ1-4,TRBV7-3,.,TGTGCCAGCAGCCAGGGAGGGACAGGGGTCGAAAAACTGTTTTTT,CASSQGGTGVEKLFF
TRBD2,TRBJ2-5,TRBV7-9,.,TGTGCCAGCAGCTCAGACCTAAGCGGGAGGGCCGAGACCCAGTACTTC,CASSSDLSGRAETQYF
TRBD1,TRBJ1-3,TRBV6-1,.,TGTGCCAGCAGCCGGGGACAGGGGGCTAAGAACACCATATATTTT,CASSRGQGAKNTIYF
TRBD1,TRBJ2-2,TRBV7-2,.,TGTGCCAGCAGCTTAGATTCGGACAGGGGGACCACCGGGGAGCTGTTTTTT,CASSLDSDRGTTGELFF
.,TRBJ1-2,TRBV21-1,medium-sized,TGTGCCAGCAGACCGAATAGGGGTGTCAGGGAGGGGAGCTATGGCTACACCTTC,CASRPNRGVREGSYGYTF
.,TRBJ2-7,TRBV19,.,TGTGCCAGTAGGGACCGGGGCTACGAGCAGTACTTC,CASRDRGYEQYF
TRBD1,TRBJ2-7,TRBV5-8,.,TGTGCCAGCAGCTTAACAGGGGGCGACGAGCAGTACTTC,CASSLTGGDEQYF
TRBD2,TRBJ2-1,TRBV18,.,TGTGCCAGCTCACCGGGACTAGCGGGAGTGGATGAGCAGTTCTTC,CASSPGLAGVDEQFF
.,TRBJ1-1,TRBV6-1,.,TGTGCCAGCAGTGTAGGCGGAGGAGGAAACACTGAAGCTTTCTTT,CASSVGGGGNTEAFF
.,TRBJ2-1,TRBV28,.,TGTGCCAGCAGTTTACCGCCAGGGCTCCGCGAAGATGAGCAGTTCTTC,CASSLPPGLREDEQFF
.,TRBJ1-1,TRBV9,.,TGTGCCAGCAGCGTAGCTCCCGGGGAGGCCACTGAAGCTTTCTTT,CASSVAPGEATEAFF
.,TRBJ2-1,TRBV11-3,.,TGTGCCAGCAGCTTAGATCAATCCGGGTCGTGGTCCTACAATGAGCAGTTCTTC,CASSLDQSGSWSYNEQFF
.,TRBJ1-3,TRBV7-9,.,TGTGCCAGCAGCTCCCTAGGATCCGCTGGAAACACCATATATTTT,CASSSLGSAGNTIYF
TRBD2,TRBJ2-7,TRBV4-3,.,TGCGCCAGCACCAGAATAGCGGGGGGCGCCTACGAGCAGTACTTC,CASTRIAGGAYEQYF
.,TRBJ2-7,TRBV30,.,TGTGCCTGGGGTGGACGGAGAGGGACACCGAGCTCCTACGAGCAGTACTTC,CAWGGRRGTPSSYEQYF
.,TRBJ2-3,TRBV5-4,.,TGTGCCAGCAGCCTCGGTGGCACAGATACGCAGTATTTT,CASSLGGTDTQYF
.,TRBJ1-1,TRBV19,.,TGTGCCAGTACGTCAAGGCTTAGCAACACTGAAGCTTTCTTT,CASTSRLSNTEAFF
.,TRBJ1-1,TRBV27,.,TGTGCCAGCAGACTGATGGCCGGGGGAAGAAACACTGAAGCTTTCTTT,CASRLMAGGRNTEAFF
TRBD2,TRBJ2-3,TRBV9,.,TGTGCCAGCAGCCCCCGAGCGGGGGGCCCCACGCAGTATTTT,CASSPRAGGPTQYF
.,TRBJ2-3,TRBV5-1,.,TGCGCCAGCAGCTTGGGTCTAGCGAGCACAGATACGCAGTATTTT,CASSLGLASTDTQYF
.,TRBJ2-3,TRBV10-3,.,TGTGCCATCAGTGAGGCAGCGGTCAAGGGCACAGATACGCAGTATTTT,CAISEAAVKGTDTQYF
.,TRBJ2-1,TRBV7-7,.,TGTGCCAGCAGTCGCGGCCGTAACAATGAGCAGTTCTTC,CASSRGRNNEQFF